A single sample is the source of the 10 T cell receptor beta chains below, sequenced in a study of cytomegalovirus exposure and HLA in healthy donors. This table comes from immunoSEQ multiplex PCR, and its TCRdb copy is limited to in-frame clones, with some not included. Among 190,000 or so clones, 80% to 85% were seen once, and the ten largest hold 2.8%. Sequenced: PBMCs. These receptors originate from a woman between 18 and 30 years old in good health and CMV-seropositive.

This clone was found once. The gene calls are TRBV5-1 and TRBJ2-3, with 7 bases aligning to TRBD2. Trimming took 6 bases from V and 1 from J; bases not matched to a gene: 2. Germline V CDR1 and CDR2: SGHRS, YFSETQ. This CDR3 is 13 amino acids long. The CDR3 reads CASNRGGTDTQYF. DNA for the CDR3: TGCGCCAGCAACCGGGGGGGCACAGATACGCAGTATTTT.

The genes are TRBV2 and TRBJ2-3; possible D gene TRBD2, 5 bases. This CDR3 has 18 amino acids. Germline V gene data show CDR1 as SNHLY and CDR2 as FYNNEI. The V gene lost 2 bases and the J gene lost 1 base, with 19 bases spanning the gap. CDR3 DNA sequence: TGTGCCAGCAGTGAAAGCCTCGTGTCCCCCGGGGGCACAGATACGCAGTATTTT. It yields the protein CASSESLVSPGGTDTQYF.

The gene calls are TRBV27 and TRBJ1-4, with unresolved D. This CDR3 contains 12 residues. In germline, CDR1 is MNHEY, CDR2 SMNVEV (reference sequence). CDR3 protein: CAAGGSNEKLFF. DNA of the CDR3: TGTGCAGCGGGAGGGAGTAACGAAAAACTGTTTTTT.

V and J are TRBV25-1 and TRBJ2-4; 7 bases match TRBD1. The CDR3 loop spans 17 amino acids. Looked up from germline, CDR1 is MGHDK and CDR2 is SYGVNS. Trimming at V came to 7 bases and at J to 0 bases, leaving 12 bases not matched to a gene. CDR3 nucleotide sequence: TGTGCCAGCAAGAATAGGACAGGCCCCCTAGCCAAAAACATTCAGTACTTC. It translates to CASKNRTGPLAKNIQYF.

The chain couples TRBV5-1 to TRBJ2-3; 10 nucleotides line up with TRBD2. Germline V lookup: CDR1 SGHRS, CDR2 YFSETQ. The CDR3 runs 16 residues. V lost 4 bases, J lost 4 bases, and 9 bases stayed unmatched. The CDR3 DNA follows: TGCGCCAGCAGCAAACAAGGGACTAGCGTGCCAGATACGCAGTATTTT. Amino acids: CASSKQGTSVPDTQYF.

The V call is TRBV7-3, the J call TRBJ2-2; no reliable D call. The V gene's germline CDR1 is SGHTA and CDR2 FQGTGA. V was clipped by 2 bases and J by 6 bases, with 7 bases between them. The CDR3 has 13 residues. The CDR3 loop reads CASSLEWSGELFF. The CDR3 DNA is TGTGCCAGCAGCTTAGAGTGGTCCGGGGAGCTGTTTTTT.

This sequence joins TRBV5-1 and TRBJ2-7; 7 nucleotides match TRBD1. Germline CDR1 and CDR2: SGHRS and YFSETQ. The CDR3 covers 13 residues. J gave up 4 bases and V 2 bases, and 3 bases lay outside the gene matches. CDR3 loop: CASSLNRGYEQYF. CDR3 in DNA: TGCGCCAGCAGCTTAAACAGGGGATACGAGCAGTACTTC.

The V gene is TRBV18, the J gene TRBJ1-6; the D is unclear. Germline V gene lookup returns CDR1 KGHSH and CDR2 LQKENI. The germline V and J ends were trimmed by 5 bases and 8 bases, with 13 bases remaining between them. This CDR3 has 14 residues. The DNA of the CDR3 is TGTGCCAGCTCAAGAGAAGGCGAGGATTCACCCCTCCACTTT. This codes for CASSREGEDSPLHF.

This rearrangement joins TRBV11-3 to TRBJ2-7; no reliable D call. The CDR3 is 13 residues long. V was cut by 0 bases and J by 6 bases, with 9 bases left in between. Germline V gene sequence: CDR1 SGHNT, CDR2 YENEEA. CDR3 sequence (DNA): TGTGCCAGCAGCTTAGATCGCGGCAGCGAGCAGTACTTC. Translated: CASSLDRGSEQYF.

V is TRBV5-1 and J is TRBJ1-1; 9 bases agree with TRBD1. The CDR3 contains 14 residues. Germline CDR1 and CDR2: SGHRS and YFSETQ. J gave up 4 bases and V 2 bases, and 3 bases lay outside the gene matches. CDR3 coding DNA: TGCGCCAGCAGCTTTACAGGGGGCGTCACTGAAGCTTTCTTT. Its protein is CASSFTGGVTEAFF.